This T cell receptor beta chain was captured by sequencing in a study of vaccination and CD4 T cells after COVID-19. With 3 bases removed from V and 6 bases from J, the gap between germline ends came to 9 bases. The CDR3 is 13 residues long. Oncomine TCR Beta short-read sequencing was applied to DNA from cultured CD4+ T cells. TCRdb called the PCR reads again in MiXCR, with one record for every CDR3 protein. The sample lists some 11,000 distinct CDR3 sequences, approximately 80% occurring once. Details on this clonotype: No antigen is known for it.

Treatment noted: approximately 10-day PBMC culture with coronavirus spike peptide pools or control peptides (ViraFEST assay). ViraFEST used peptide pools to expand antigen-specific T cells, then sequenced TCRs. Every well contained around 2.2 million PBMCs, which were grown with about 9.3 IU/ml IL-2 and about 9.5 ug/ml peptide pools. The rearrangement links TRBV12-3 or TRBV12-4 to TRBJ1-5; D call uncertain. Sequencing was carried out using CD4+ T cells from blood, cultured in vitro. The receptor's source is a human donor who had recovered from COVID-19. The CDR3 DNA is TGTGCCAGCAGTTTGAATGAGCGTCAGCCCCAGCATTTT. This codes for CASSLNERQPQHF.